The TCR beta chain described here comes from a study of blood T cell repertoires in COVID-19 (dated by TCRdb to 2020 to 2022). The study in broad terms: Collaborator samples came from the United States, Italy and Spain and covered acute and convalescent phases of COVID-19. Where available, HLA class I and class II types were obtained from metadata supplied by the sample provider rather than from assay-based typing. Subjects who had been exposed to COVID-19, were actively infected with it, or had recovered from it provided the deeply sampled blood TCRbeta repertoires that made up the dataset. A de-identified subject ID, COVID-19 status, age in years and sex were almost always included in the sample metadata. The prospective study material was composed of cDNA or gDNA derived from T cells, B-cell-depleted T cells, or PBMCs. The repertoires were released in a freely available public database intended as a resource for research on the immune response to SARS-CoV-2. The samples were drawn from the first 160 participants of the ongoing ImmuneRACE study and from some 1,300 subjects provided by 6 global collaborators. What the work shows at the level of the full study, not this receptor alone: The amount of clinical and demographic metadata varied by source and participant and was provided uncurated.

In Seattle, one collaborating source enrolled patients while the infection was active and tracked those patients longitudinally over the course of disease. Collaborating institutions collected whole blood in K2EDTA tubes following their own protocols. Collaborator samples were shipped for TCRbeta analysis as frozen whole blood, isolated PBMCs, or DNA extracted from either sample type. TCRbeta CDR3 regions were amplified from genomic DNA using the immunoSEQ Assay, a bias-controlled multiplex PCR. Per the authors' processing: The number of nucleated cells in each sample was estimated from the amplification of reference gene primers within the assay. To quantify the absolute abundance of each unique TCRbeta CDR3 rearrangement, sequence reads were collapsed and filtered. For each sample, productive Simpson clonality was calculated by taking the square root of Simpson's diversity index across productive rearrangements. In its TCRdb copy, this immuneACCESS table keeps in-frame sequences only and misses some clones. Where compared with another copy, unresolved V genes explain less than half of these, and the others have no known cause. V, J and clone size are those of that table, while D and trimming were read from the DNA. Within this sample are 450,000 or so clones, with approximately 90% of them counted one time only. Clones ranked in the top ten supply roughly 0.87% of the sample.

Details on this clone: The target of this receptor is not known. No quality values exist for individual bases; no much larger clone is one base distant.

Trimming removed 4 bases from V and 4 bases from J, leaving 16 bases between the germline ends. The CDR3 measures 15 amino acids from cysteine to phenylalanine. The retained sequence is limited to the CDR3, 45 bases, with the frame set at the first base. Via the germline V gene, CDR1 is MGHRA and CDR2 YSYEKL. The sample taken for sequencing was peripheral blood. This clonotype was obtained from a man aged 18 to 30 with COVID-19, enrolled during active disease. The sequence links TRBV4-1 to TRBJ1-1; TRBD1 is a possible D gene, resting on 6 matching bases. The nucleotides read TGCGCCAGCAGCCTAATACAGGGCGGTAGCACTGAAGCTTTCTTT. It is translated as CASSLIQGGSTEAFF.